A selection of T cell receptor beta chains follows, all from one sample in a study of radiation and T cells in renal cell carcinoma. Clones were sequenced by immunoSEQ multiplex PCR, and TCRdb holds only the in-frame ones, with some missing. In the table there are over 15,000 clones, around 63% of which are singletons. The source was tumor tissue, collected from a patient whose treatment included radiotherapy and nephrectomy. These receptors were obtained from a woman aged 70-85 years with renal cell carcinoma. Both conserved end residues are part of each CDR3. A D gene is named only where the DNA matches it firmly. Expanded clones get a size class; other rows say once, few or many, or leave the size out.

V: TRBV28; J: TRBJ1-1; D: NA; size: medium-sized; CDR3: CASSKRSLNTEAFF; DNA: TGTGCCAGCAGTAAGCGGTCCTTAAACACTGAAGCTTTCTTT
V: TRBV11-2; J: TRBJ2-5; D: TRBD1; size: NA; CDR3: CASSYGQAEGTQYF; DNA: TGTGCCAGCAGCTACGGACAGGCAGAAGGGACCCAGTACTTC
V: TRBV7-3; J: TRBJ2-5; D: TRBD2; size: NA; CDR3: CASSLGLAGYETQYF; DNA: TGTGCCAGCAGCTTAGGACTAGCGGGGTACGAGACCCAGTACTTC
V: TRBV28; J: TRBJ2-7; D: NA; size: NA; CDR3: CATLPFGNSYEQYF; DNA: TGTGCCACCCTCCCCTTCGGAAACTCCTACGAGCAGTACTTC
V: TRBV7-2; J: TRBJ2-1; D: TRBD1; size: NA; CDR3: CASSFDRGTYNEQFF; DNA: TGTGCCAGCAGCTTCGACAGGGGGACCTACAATGAGCAGTTCTTC
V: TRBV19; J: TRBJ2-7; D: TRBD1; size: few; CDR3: CASSVGQTYEQYF; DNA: TGTGCCAGTAGTGTGGGACAGACCTACGAGCAGTACTTC
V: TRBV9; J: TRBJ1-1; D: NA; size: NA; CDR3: CASSVGGGAEAFF; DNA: TGTGCCAGCAGCGTAGGAGGGGGGGCTGAAGCTTTCTTT
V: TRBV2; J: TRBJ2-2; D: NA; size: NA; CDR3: CASSDRFRNTGELFF; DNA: TGTGCCAGCAGTGACCGTTTTCGGAACACCGGGGAGCTGTTTTTT
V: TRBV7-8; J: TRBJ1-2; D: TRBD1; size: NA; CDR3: CASRTGQGGYTF; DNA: TGTGCCAGCAGAACCGGACAGGGAGGCTACACCTTC
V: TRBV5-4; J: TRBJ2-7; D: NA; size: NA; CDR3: CASSSPGTATYEQYF; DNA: TGTGCCAGCAGCTCCCCCGGGACCGCAACCTACGAGCAGTACTTC
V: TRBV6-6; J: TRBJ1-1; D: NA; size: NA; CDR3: CASSYSPGTEAFF; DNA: TGTGCCAGCAGTTACTCGCCAGGGACTGAAGCTTTCTTT
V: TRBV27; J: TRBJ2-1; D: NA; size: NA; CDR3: CASSLFYALNEQFF; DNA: TGTGCCAGCAGTTTATTTTACGCACTCAATGAGCAGTTCTTC
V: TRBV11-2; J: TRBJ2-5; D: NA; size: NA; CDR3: CASSLTGLRETQYF; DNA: TGTGCCAGCAGCTTAACAGGGTTGAGGGAGACCCAGTACTTC
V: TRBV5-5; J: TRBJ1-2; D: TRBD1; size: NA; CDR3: CASSLGQGGVYGYTF; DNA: TGTGCCAGCAGCTTGGGACAGGGGGGCGTCTATGGCTACACCTTC
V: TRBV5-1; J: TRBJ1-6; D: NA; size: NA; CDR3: CASSLDLGGLNSPLHF; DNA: TGCGCCAGCAGCTTGGATTTGGGCGGACTGAATTCACCCCTCCACTTT
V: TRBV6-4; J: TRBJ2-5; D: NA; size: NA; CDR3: CASSVGSGKQETQYF; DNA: TGTGCCAGCAGTGTTGGATCAGGCAAGCAAGAGACCCAGTACTTC
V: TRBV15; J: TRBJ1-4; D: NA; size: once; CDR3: CATSREGSGKTNEKLFF; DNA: TGTGCCACCAGCAGAGAAGGCTCGGGGAAAACTAATGAAAAACTGTTTTTT
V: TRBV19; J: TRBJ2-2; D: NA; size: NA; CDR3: CASSIGPLTGSGTGELFF; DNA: TGTGCCAGTAGTATAGGTCCTCTAACAGGGTCGGGCACCGGGGAGCTGTTTTTT
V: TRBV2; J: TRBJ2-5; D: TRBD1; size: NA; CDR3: CASRDRVGETQYF; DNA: TGTGCCAGCAGAGACAGGGTTGGAGAGACCCAGTACTTC
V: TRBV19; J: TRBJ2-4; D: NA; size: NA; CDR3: CASSILGNIQYF; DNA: TGTGCCAGTAGTATACTCGGAAACATTCAGTACTTC
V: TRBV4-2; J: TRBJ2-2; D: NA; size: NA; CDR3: CASSQDEGTGELFF; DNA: TGTGCCAGCAGCCAAGACGAGGGGACCGGGGAGCTGTTTTTT